This T cell receptor beta chain is drawn from a study of blood T cell repertoires in COVID-19. The overall study: In each case, the material was cDNA or gDNA derived from T cells, B-cell-depleted T cells, or PBMCs.

The V gene's germline CDR1 is SGHVS and CDR2 FQNEAQ. V was cut by 5 bases and J by 11 bases, with 18 bases left in between. The CDR3 runs 13 residues. Seattle patient enrollment occurred during active infection, with longitudinal follow-up thereafter. The authors' processing: Reference gene primers were amplified, and this amplification served to estimate nucleated cell counts. Sequencing was performed with immunoSEQ multiplex PCR; in TCRdb, only in-frame clones are kept and a portion is missing. V and J calls and clone size come straight from that table; D and trimming were deduced from the DNA. The data contain 150,000 to 170,000 clones, about 85% of them singletons.

Source material: peripheral blood. The chain recombines TRBV7-8 with TRBJ1-1; D is unresolved. The origin of this receptor is a woman in her sixties with COVID-19, enrolled during active disease. In DNA form, the CDR3 reads TGTGCCAGCAGCGATAGCGGTAAGGGAGAGGCTTTCTTT. Protein sequence: CASSDSGKGEAFF.